These 20 T cell receptor beta chains share one sample of origin, sequenced in a study of cytomegalovirus exposure and HLA in healthy donors. With 60 Vbeta and 13 Jbeta primers, the PCR was carried out. Clones were sequenced by immunoSEQ multiplex PCR, and TCRdb holds only the in-frame ones, with some missing. The sample has around 200,000 clones, roughly 85% seen once. Sequenced material: PBMCs. All receptors come from a man aged 18 to 30 in good health and CMV-seronegative.

The chain couples TRBV7-9 to TRBJ1-2; no reliable D call. The CDR3 totals 14 residues. Germline values: CDR1 SEHNR, CDR2 FQNEAQ (reference sequence). V lost 0 bases and J 8 bases, leaving 13 bases between the germline ends. CDR3 sequence reads: CASSLAWTGDGYTF. The CDR3 DNA reads TGTGCCAGCAGCTTAGCTTGGACGGGAGACGGCTACACCTTC.

The genes are TRBV27 and TRBJ2-3, with 11 nucleotides matching TRBD2. V dropped 2 bases and J dropped 3; count of bases not matched to a gene: 1. The CDR3 is made up of 15 amino acids. Germline lookup yields CDR1 MNHEY and CDR2 SMNVEV (reference sequence). CDR3 coding DNA: TGTGCCAGCAGTTTAGCTAGCGGGGGGACAGATACGCAGTATTTT. It is translated as CASSLASGGTDTQYF.

This chain connects TRBV7-2 to TRBJ2-5, with 7 nucleotides matching TRBD2. Germline values: CDR1 SGHTA, CDR2 FQGNSA. The ends lost 1 base at V and 1 base at J; junction bases unmatched: 3. The CDR3 loop spans 15 amino acids. This CDR3 reads CASSLVGTTQETQYF. The CDR3 DNA follows: TGTGCCAGCAGCTTAGTTGGGACTACCCAAGAGACCCAGTACTTC.

The gene calls are TRBV23-1 and TRBJ2-7, with TRBD1 identical over 9 bases. TRBV23-1 is labeled an ORF, and its function is uncertain. Unmatched junction bases numbered 14, after V lost 0 bases and J lost 2 bases. CDR3 length equals 19 residues. The CDR3 nucleotides read TGCGCCAGCAGTCAATCGGGGACAGGGCTAGCCCCGATTCCCTACGAGCAGTACTTC. It codes for CASSQSGTGLAPIPYEQYF.

The chain couples TRBV27 to TRBJ2-3; 7 bases are shared with TRBD2. V was clipped by 6 bases and J by 2 bases; unmatched bases: 8. CDR1 and CDR2 (germline): MNHEY, SMNVEV (reference sequence). This CDR3 is 15 amino acids long. The CDR3 here is CASSRTSHHTDTQYF. CDR3 sequence (DNA): TGTGCCAGCAGCCGGACTAGTCACCACACAGATACGCAGTATTTT.

The chain carries TRBV6-5 and TRBJ2-7; D is possibly TRBD1 (6 bases). Germline V lookup: CDR1 MNHEY, CDR2 SVGAGI. V gave up 6 bases and J gave up 2 bases, with 17 bases separating them. This CDR3 region has 15 residues. CDR3 in DNA: TGTGCCAGCAGACCCACAGGGATCACCACCTACGAGCAGTACTTC. Protein product: CASRPTGITTYEQYF.

The genes are TRBV11-2 and TRBJ1-2; 9 nucleotides agree with TRBD1. With V trimmed by 4 bases and J by 8 bases, 5 bases remained unmatched. CDR3 length: 13 amino acids. CDR1 and CDR2 from the germline V gene are SGHAT and FQNNGV. The CDR3 spells CASSWDRDWGYTF. The CDR3 coding sequence is TGTGCCAGCAGCTGGGACAGGGATTGGGGCTACACCTTC.

This chain connects TRBV19 to TRBJ2-2; 10 bases fit TRBD2. Per germline, CDR1 LNHDA and CDR2 SQIVND (reference sequence). V dropped 7 bases and J dropped 2; count of bases not matched to a gene: 4. The CDR3 totals 15 residues. CDR3 sequence reads: CASMGLATNTGELFF. CDR3 nucleotides: TGTGCCAGTATGGGACTAGCGACTAACACCGGGGAGCTGTTTTTT.

The chain has TRBV11-2 and TRBJ2-5; perhaps TRBD2 as D (6 bases). Trimming stripped 0 bases from V and 5 bases from J, with 16 bases between. Germline CDR1 and CDR2: SGHAT and FQNNGV. There are 16 residues in the CDR3. CDR3 bases: TGTGCCAGCAGCTTAGATCAAGCCGCCCGGGGGGAGACCCAGTACTTC. Translated: CASSLDQAARGETQYF.

The J gene is TRBJ2-5, the V gene TRBV2; 7 nucleotides agree with TRBD2. Losses at the gene ends were 3 bases for V and 6 bases for J; bases not matched to a gene: 7. The CDR3 covers 14 residues. Germline values: CDR1 SNHLY, CDR2 FYNNEI. DNA of the CDR3: TGTGCCAGCAGTGAGGGGGGGAAGGCGAAGACCCAGTACTTC. Translated: CASSEGGKAKTQYF.

V usage is TRBV4-2 and J usage is TRBJ2-1, with TRBD1 matching 8 bases. V dropped 0 bases and J dropped 6; count of bases not matched to a gene: 7. The germline CDR1 and CDR2 sequences are LGHNA and YNFKEQ. The CDR3 is made up of 16 amino acids. The CDR3 DNA sequence: TGTGCCAGCAGCCAAGAACTGAGGGACAGGTTCAATGAGCAGTTCTTC. Its translation: CASSQELRDRFNEQFF.

Comments on this clone: The sample contains more than one DNA sequence encoding this CDR3. This chain links TRBV6-1 with TRBJ2-2; D might be TRBD2 (5 bases). Trimming shortened V by 7 bases and J by 8 bases, and 20 bases separated the two germline ends. The CDR3 has 15 amino acids. Germline CDR1 is MNHNS and CDR2 is SASEGT. The CDR3 nucleotides read TGTGCCAGCACCCGCTTTGAGGGATTAGGTGGGGAGCTGTTTTTT. It specifies CASTRFEGLGGELFF.

This clone showed up just once. This chain joins TRBV5-4 and TRBJ1-1; TRBD1 matches at 8 bases. The germline gives CDR1 SGHNT, CDR2 YYREEE (reference sequence). J was trimmed by 1 base and V by 4 bases; bases with no gene match: 3. The CDR3 contains 14 residues. CDR3 coding DNA: TGTGCCAGCAGCCCGACAGGGGCGAACACTGAAGCTTTCTTT. It codes for CASSPTGANTEAFF.

The chain has TRBV28 and TRBJ1-2; tentative D call: TRBD1 (6 bases). The V gene's germline CDR1 is MDHEN and CDR2 SYDVKM. Trimming removed 3 bases at V and 4 bases at J, with 9 bases between. The CDR3 has 13 residues. CDR3 in amino acids: CASSFPGAYGYTF. The CDR3 DNA sequence: TGTGCCAGCAGTTTTCCAGGGGCCTATGGCTACACCTTC.

This sequence joins TRBV28 and TRBJ1-2; D possibly corresponds to TRBD1 (6 bases). The CDR3 spans 14 residues. From germline, CDR1 is MDHEN and CDR2 SYDVKM. Trimming pared 3 bases from V and 2 bases from J, leaving 10 bases between. The chain's CDR3 is CASSFRQANYGYTF. The CDR3 DNA reads TGTGCCAGCAGTTTCCGACAGGCCAACTATGGCTACACCTTC.

The rearrangement uses TRBV7-9 and TRBJ2-5, with 8 bases that match TRBD2. The V gene end was trimmed by 2 bases and the J gene end by 1 base; junction bases not matched to a gene: 6. CDR1 is SEHNR and CDR2 is FQNEAQ in the germline V gene (reference sequence). This CDR3 contains 16 residues. CDR3 nucleotide sequence: TGTGCCAGCAGCTTAATCGCAGCGGGGGCCCAAGAGACCCAGTACTTC. Translated: CASSLIAAGAQETQYF.

The chain links TRBV5-1 to TRBJ2-3, with TRBD1 matching over 8 bases. With V trimmed by 7 bases and J by 2 bases, 12 bases remained unmatched. The CDR3 has 16 residues. The V gene's germline CDR1 is SGHRS and CDR2 YFSETQ. CDR3 sequence: CASGLLTGVLTDTQYF. Here the CDR3 DNA reads TGCGCCAGCGGGCTCTTGACAGGGGTTCTCACAGATACGCAGTATTTT.

V is TRBV9 and J is TRBJ2-5; TRBD1 matches 7 bases. The ends lost 3 bases at V and 1 base at J; junction bases unmatched: 6. Germline values: CDR1 SGDLS, CDR2 YYNGEE. The CDR3 loop spans 15 amino acids. The DNA of the CDR3 is TGTGCCAGCAGCGACGACAGGGATGGCCAAGAGACCCAGTACTTC. It codes for CASSDDRDGQETQYF.

This clone was seen a few times. The chain has TRBV6-6 and TRBJ1-1; D is unclear. This CDR3 spans 15 amino acids. Looked up from germline, CDR1 is MNHNY and CDR2 is SVGAGI (reference sequence). The V and J ends lost 2 bases and 1 base respectively, with 11 bases between them. CDR3 protein: CASSYAGGANTEAFF. For the CDR3, the DNA is TGTGCCAGCAGTTACGCGGGAGGTGCGAACACTGAAGCTTTCTTT.

The V call is TRBV11-3, the J call TRBJ2-1, with 10 bases that match TRBD1. Germline lookup yields CDR1 SGHNT and CDR2 YENEEA. V shed 2 bases, J shed 4 bases, and the junction held 8 bases outside the gene matches. The CDR3 totals 17 residues. CDR3: CASSLSPGQGLYNEQFF. For the CDR3, the DNA is TGTGCCAGCAGCTTAAGCCCGGGACAGGGGCTATACAATGAGCAGTTCTTC. The variable domain in full, with the rest retrieved from reference TRBV11-3 and TRBJ2-1, is EAGVVQSPRYKIIEKKQPVAFWCNPISGHNTLYWYLQNLGQGPELLIRYENEEAVDDSQLPKDRFSAERLKGVDSTLKIQPAELGDSAVYLCASSLSPGQGLYNEQFFGPGTRLTVL.